A single sample is the source of the 23 T cell receptor beta chains below, sequenced in a study of T cell responses to AZD1222 COVID-19 vaccine. Some clones are missing from TCRdb's copy, which holds only in-frame ones; the method was immunoSEQ multiplex PCR. The data show 140,000 to 150,000 clones, with 88% seen just once and over 13% held by the top ten. The sample in question was peripheral blood, obtained on day 0 of AZD1222 vaccination. The receptors shown here come from an adult in good health.

This clone was counted once. This CDR3 is CASTFFRAYEQYF. CDR3 DNA: TGTGCCAGCACCTTTTTTAGGGCCTACGAGCAGTACTTC. The rearrangement links TRBV2 to TRBJ2-7; D gene uncertain. CDR3 length: 13 residues. Deletions cut 7 bases from V and 2 bases from J, with 12 bases between. The germline gives CDR1 SNHLY, CDR2 FYNNEI.

V and J are TRBV5-1 and TRBJ1-2; 7 bases agree with TRBD1. V lost 3 bases and J lost 4; bases outside the gene matches: 3. Germline loops: CDR1 SGHRS, CDR2 YFSETQ. CDR3 size: 13 residues. The CDR3 loop reads CASSSGTAYGYTF. The CDR3 DNA reads as TGCGCCAGCAGCTCCGGGACAGCCTATGGCTACACCTTC. The full variable domain, in which reference TRBV5-1 and TRBJ1-2 provide the parts outside the CDR3, is KAGVTQTPRYLIKTRGQQVTLSCSPISGHRSVSWYQQTPGQGLQFLFEYFSETQRNKGNFPGRFSGRQFSNSRSEMNVSTLELGDSALYLCASSSGTAYGYTFGSGTRLTVV.

The V and J genes are TRBV7-8 and TRBJ2-7; 8 positions match TRBD2. This CDR3 contains 15 residues. J was trimmed by 0 bases and V by 1 base; bases with no gene match: 2. Germline CDR1 is SGHVS and CDR2 is FQNEAQ. CDR3 sequence reads: CASSLVAGSSYEQYF. The CDR3 nucleotides are TGTGCCAGCAGCTTAGTAGCGGGAAGCTCCTACGAGCAGTACTTC.

This clone was found once. The chain carries TRBV24-1 and TRBJ2-7; D is unclear. The CDR3 totals 13 residues. Germline values: CDR1 KGHDR, CDR2 SFDVKD. V lost 5 bases and J lost 2, with 9 bases in between. CDR3 residues: CATSGSPPYEQYF. The CDR3 DNA follows: TGTGCCACCAGTGGGAGTCCCCCCTACGAGCAGTACTTC.

The chain joins TRBV16 to TRBJ2-7; D uncertain. Germline V CDR1 and CDR2: KGHSY, FQNENV. Trimming took off 4 bases at V and 0 bases at J, with 4 bases between the two ends. This CDR3 region has 12 residues. The CDR3 is CASSRGSYEQYF. Here the CDR3 DNA reads TGTGCCAGCAGCCGGGGCTCCTACGAGCAGTACTTC. Drawing the rest from reference TRBV16 and TRBJ2-7, the complete variable domain is GEEVAQTPKHLVRGEGQKAKLYCAPIKGHSYVFWYQQVLKNEFKFLISFQNENVFDETGMPKERFSAKCLPNSPCSLEIQATKLEDSAVYFCASSRGSYEQYFGPGTRLTVT.

This chain connects TRBV27 to TRBJ2-7; D gene unclear. The V gene's germline CDR1 is MNHEY and CDR2 SMNVEV (reference sequence). Between the trimmed V and J ends, which lost 5 bases and 0 bases, there was a span of 11 bases. The CDR3 contains 14 residues. The CDR3, as DNA: TGTGCCAGCAGTCCCCGGGTCCTCTCCTACGAGCAGTACTTC. This encodes CASSPRVLSYEQYF.

This chain uses TRBV9 with TRBJ2-7; no clear D. Trimming left V 0 bases short and J 3 bases short, with 7 bases between. Germline V gives CDR1 SGDLS, CDR2 YYNGEE. The CDR3 totals 13 residues. The CDR3 region is CASSVAGSYEQYF. CDR3 bases: TGTGCCAGCAGCGTAGCGGGTAGCTACGAGCAGTACTTC. Using reference TRBV9 and TRBJ2-7 for the parts outside the CDR3, the full variable domain is DSGVTQTPKHLITATGQRVTLRCSPRSGDLSVYWYQQSLDQGLQFLIQYYNGEERAKGNILERFSAQQFPDLHSELNLSSLELGDSALYFCASSVAGSYEQYFGPGTRLTVT.

This chain links TRBV9 with TRBJ2-2; D gene ambiguous. Trimming removed 3 bases at V and 7 bases at J, with 4 bases between. The CDR3 extends over 11 amino acids. CDR1 and CDR2 (germline): SGDLS, YYNGEE. CDR3 coding DNA: TGTGCCAGCAGCGGGCTCGGGGAGCTGTTTTTT. Protein sequence: CASSGLGELFF.

V usage is TRBV18 and J usage is TRBJ1-5, with 7 positions matching TRBD1. With 6 bases clipped from V and 2 bases from J, the junction kept 7 bases outside the gene matches. Germline V gene data show CDR1 as KGHSH and CDR2 as LQKENI. This CDR3 has 15 amino acids. The CDR3 sequence: CASSLTGAGNQPQHF. CDR3 sequence (DNA): TGTGCCAGCTCCCTTACAGGGGCGGGCAATCAGCCCCAGCATTTT.

The chain recombines TRBV27 with TRBJ2-7; D uncertain. The germline V gene has CDR1 MNHEY and CDR2 SMNVEV (reference sequence). V lost 6 bases and J lost 4, with 13 bases in between. This CDR3 has 13 amino acids. The CDR3 sequence is CASRAQSGYEQYF. CDR3 nucleotide sequence: TGTGCCAGCAGGGCCCAGAGTGGTTACGAGCAGTACTTC.

As DNA, the CDR3 is TGTGCCAGCAGTTACCCCGGGAGAGATTCACCCCTCCACTTT. Encoded protein: CASSYPGRDSPLHF. The J gene is TRBJ1-6, the V gene TRBV6-2 or TRBV6-3; D is unclear. V lost 2 bases to trimming and J lost 8 bases, with 10 bases between them. Germline V gives CDR1 MNHEY, CDR2 SVGEGT. This CDR3 is 14 amino acids long.

J is TRBJ1-1 and V is TRBV9; 8 bases are a match to TRBD1. Losses at the gene ends were 3 bases for V and 4 bases for J; bases not matched to a gene: 14. Germline V lookup: CDR1 SGDLS, CDR2 YYNGEE. This CDR3 has 17 residues. In nucleotides, the CDR3 is TGTGCCAGCAGCGCAGACCAGGGGGCGCGGGTCGGCACTGAAGCTTTCTTT. Translated, it gives CASSADQGARVGTEAFF.

The chain has TRBV5-5 and TRBJ1-2; 9 bases are shared with TRBD1. Trimming cost V 1 base and J 7 bases; bases outside gene matches: 11. Germline V lookup: CDR1 SGHKS, CDR2 YYEKEE (reference sequence). This CDR3 is built from 16 residues. CDR3: CASSLNQLQGAGGYTF. The CDR3 DNA sequence: TGTGCCAGCAGCTTGAACCAACTACAGGGGGCGGGTGGCTACACCTTC. The entire variable domain, with the rest obtained from reference TRBV5-5 and TRBJ1-2, is as follows: DAGVTQSPTHLIKTRGQQVTLRCSPISGHKSVSWYQQVLGQGPQFIFQYYEKEERGRGNFPDRFSARQFPNYSSELNVNALLLGDSALYLCASSLNQLQGAGGYTFGSGTRLTVV.

The J gene is TRBJ1-4, the V gene TRBV6-5; TRBD1 is a possible D gene (5 bases). The V end was cut by 4 bases, the J end by 0 bases, with 6 bases between. Germline lookup yields CDR1 MNHEY and CDR2 SVGAGI. The CDR3 contains 14 residues. The CDR3 region is CASSFRATNEKLFF. CDR3 bases: TGTGCCAGCAGTTTCAGGGCAACTAATGAAAAACTGTTTTTT.

The CDR3 region is CASSEADKDQPQHF. Written as DNA, the CDR3 is TGTGCCAGCAGTGAAGCGGACAAGGACCAGCCCCAGCATTTT. The rearrangement uses TRBV2 and TRBJ1-5; D is perhaps TRBD1 (5 bases). Germline loops: CDR1 SNHLY, CDR2 FYNNEI. This CDR3 spans 14 amino acids. V lost 0 bases and J lost 7, with 10 bases in between.

This sequence joins TRBV2 and TRBJ2-3; the match to TRBD2 covers 8 bases. Per the germline V gene, CDR1 is SNHLY and CDR2 is FYNNEI. This CDR3 is 15 amino acids long. Losses at the gene ends were 7 bases for V and 2 bases for J; bases not matched to a gene: 8. DNA for the CDR3: TGTGCCAGCACCAGAGAGCGGGGGACCACAGATACGCAGTATTTT. It encodes CASTRERGTTDTQYF.

The chain combines TRBV7-2 with TRBJ1-5; 7 nucleotides agree with TRBD1. J was trimmed by 3 bases and V by 6 bases; bases with no gene match: 5. The CDR3 contains 14 residues. Germline V gives CDR1 SGHTA, CDR2 FQGNSA. As DNA, the CDR3 is TGTGCCAGCAGTAAGGGACAGCTCAATCAGCCCCAGCATTTT. Amino acids: CASSKGQLNQPQHF.

This chain links TRBV18 with TRBJ1-5; possible D gene TRBD1, 5 bases. Germline V lookup: CDR1 KGHSH, CDR2 LQKENI. CDR3 size: 15 residues. V was cut by 3 bases and J by 5 bases, with 14 bases left in between. The CDR3 loop is CASSPGSQGDQPQHF. The CDR3 region has the DNA TGTGCCAGCTCACCTGGATCGCAGGGAGATCAGCCCCAGCATTTT.

This chain uses TRBV11-2 with TRBJ1-3; D is uncertain. The ends were cut back, 0 bases at V and 7 bases at J, with 4 bases in the middle. CDR3 length: 12 residues. Germline assignment: CDR1 SGHAT and CDR2 FQNNGV. DNA for the CDR3: TGTGCCAGCAGCTTAGAACCTAACACCATATATTTT. Its translation is CASSLEPNTIYF.

The V call is TRBV21-1, the J call TRBJ1-1. TRBV21-1 is classified as a pseudogene. The CDR3 is 17 residues long. Here the CDR3 DNA reads TGTGCCAGCAGCAAAGCGCTCTACAGACGGGGGAACACTGAAGCTTTCTTT. It codes for CASSKALYRRGNTEAFF.

The V and J genes are TRBV5-6 and TRBJ1-4; the D is unclear. The CDR3 is made up of 14 amino acids. Trimming left V 1 base short and J 10 bases short, with 14 bases between. CDR1 is SGHDT and CDR2 is YYEEEE in the germline V gene. CDR3 residues: CASSLLEGWGKLFF. CDR3 DNA sequence: TGTGCCAGCAGCTTGTTGGAGGGTTGGGGAAAACTGTTTTTT.

This clone was detected a few times. The CDR3: CASSPQGTTGLYGYTF. CDR3 sequence (DNA): TGTGCCAGCAGCCCACAAGGCACCACAGGGCTCTATGGCTACACCTTC. The gene calls are TRBV7-2 and TRBJ1-2, with D possibly matching TRBD1 (6 bases). The CDR3 length is 16 residues. Germline V CDR1 and CDR2: SGHTA, FQGNSA. V lost 5 bases and J 4 bases, leaving 20 bases between the germline ends.

This clone was detected only a few times. This sequence joins TRBV18 and TRBJ2-7; 8 bases map to TRBD2. Germline CDR1 KGHSH, CDR2 LQKENI. The CDR3 is made up of 14 amino acids. Trimming at V came to 3 bases and at J to 2 bases, leaving 3 bases not matched to a gene. The CDR3 DNA reads TGTGCCAGCTCACCCCCAGCGGGGGCCTACGAGCAGTACTTC. Translation gives CASSPPAGAYEQYF.